This paragraph reports one TCR beta chain. CDR1 DFQATT and CDR2 SNEGSKA come from the germline V gene (reference sequence). V was cut by 3 bases and J by 5 bases, with 14 bases left in between. This CDR3 is built from 14 residues. Total RNA amounts of at least 5.5 micrograms were extracted per sample. The data belong to a study of blood T cells in healthy people across ages. Then a second PCR, running about 6 to 11 cycles, was carried out with a sample-barcoded 5' primer and a J-beta primer mix. Using its own MiXCR run on the 5' RACE reads, TCRdb lists one record per CDR3 protein. In the table there are some 550,000 distinct CDR3 sequences, roughly 48% of which are singletons.

The chain combines TRBV20-1 with TRBJ2-1, with D maybe TRBD1 (5 bases). The source is an elderly man in good health. The material sequenced was blood. This CDR3 is CSASAGMFNNEQFF. CDR3 in DNA: TGCAGTGCTAGTGCAGGGATGTTCAACAATGAGCAGTTCTTC.